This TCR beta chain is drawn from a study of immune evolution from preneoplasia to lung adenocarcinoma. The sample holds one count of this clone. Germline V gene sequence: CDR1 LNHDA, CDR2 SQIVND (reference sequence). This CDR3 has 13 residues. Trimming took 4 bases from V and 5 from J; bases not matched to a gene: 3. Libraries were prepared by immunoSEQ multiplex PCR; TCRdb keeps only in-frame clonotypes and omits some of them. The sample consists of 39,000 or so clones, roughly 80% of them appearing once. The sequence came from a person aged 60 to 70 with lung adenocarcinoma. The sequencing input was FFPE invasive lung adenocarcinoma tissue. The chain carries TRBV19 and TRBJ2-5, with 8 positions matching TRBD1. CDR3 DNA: TGTGCCAGTAGTACAGGGGGCTGGGAGACCCAGTACTTC. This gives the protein CASSTGGWETQYF.